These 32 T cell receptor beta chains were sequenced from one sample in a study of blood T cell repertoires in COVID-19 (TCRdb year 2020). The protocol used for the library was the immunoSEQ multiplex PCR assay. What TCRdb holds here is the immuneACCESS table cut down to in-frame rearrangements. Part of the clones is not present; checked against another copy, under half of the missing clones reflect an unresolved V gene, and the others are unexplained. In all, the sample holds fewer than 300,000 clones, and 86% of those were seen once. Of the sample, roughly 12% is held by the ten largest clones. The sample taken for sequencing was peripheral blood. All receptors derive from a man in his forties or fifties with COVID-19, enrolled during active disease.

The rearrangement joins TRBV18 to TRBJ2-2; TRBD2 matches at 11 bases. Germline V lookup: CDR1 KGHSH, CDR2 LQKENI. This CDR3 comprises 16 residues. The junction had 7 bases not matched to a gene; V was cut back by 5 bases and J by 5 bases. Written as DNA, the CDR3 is TGTGCCAGCTCATCGACTAGCGGGAAGGGGACCGGGGAGCTGTTTTTT. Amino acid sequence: CASSSTSGKGTGELFF.

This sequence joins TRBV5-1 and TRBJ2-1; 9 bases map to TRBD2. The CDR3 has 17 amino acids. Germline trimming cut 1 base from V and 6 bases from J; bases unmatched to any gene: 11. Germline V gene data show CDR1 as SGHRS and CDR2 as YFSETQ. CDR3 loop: CASSLKVAGGPSNEQFF. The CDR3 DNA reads TGCGCCAGCAGCTTGAAGGTGGCGGGAGGGCCCTCCAATGAGCAGTTCTTC.

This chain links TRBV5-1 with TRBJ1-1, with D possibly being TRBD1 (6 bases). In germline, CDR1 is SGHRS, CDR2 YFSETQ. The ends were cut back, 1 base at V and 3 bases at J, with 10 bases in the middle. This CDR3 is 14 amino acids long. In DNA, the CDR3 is TGCGCCAGCAGCTTGTTTCCAGGGGACACTGAAGCTTTCTTT. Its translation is CASSLFPGDTEAFF. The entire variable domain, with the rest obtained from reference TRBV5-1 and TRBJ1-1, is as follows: KAGVTQTPRYLIKTRGQQVTLSCSPISGHRSVSWYQQTPGQGLQFLFEYFSETQRNKGNFPGRFSGRQFSNSRSEMNVSTLELGDSALYLCASSLFPGDTEAFFGQGTRLTVV.

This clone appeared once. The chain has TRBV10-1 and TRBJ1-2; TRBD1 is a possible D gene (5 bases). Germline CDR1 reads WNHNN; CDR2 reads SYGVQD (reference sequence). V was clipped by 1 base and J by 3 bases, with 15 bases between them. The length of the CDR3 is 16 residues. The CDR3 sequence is CASSEFSPPGYYGYTF. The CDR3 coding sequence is TGCGCCAGCAGTGAGTTTTCCCCTCCAGGGTACTATGGCTACACCTTC.

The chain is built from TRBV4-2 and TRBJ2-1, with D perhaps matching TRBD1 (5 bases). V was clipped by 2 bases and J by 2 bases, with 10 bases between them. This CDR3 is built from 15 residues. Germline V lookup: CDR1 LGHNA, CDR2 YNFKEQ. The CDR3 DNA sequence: TGTGCCAGCAGCCAAAACGCGGACACCTACAATGAGCAGTTCTTC. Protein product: CASSQNADTYNEQFF.

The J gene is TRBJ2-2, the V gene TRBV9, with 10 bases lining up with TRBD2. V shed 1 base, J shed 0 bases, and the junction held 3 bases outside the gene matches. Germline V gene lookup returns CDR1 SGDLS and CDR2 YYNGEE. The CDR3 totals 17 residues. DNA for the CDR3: TGTGCCAGCAGCGTAACTAGCGGGATGTCGAACACCGGGGAGCTGTTTTTT. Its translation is CASSVTSGMSNTGELFF. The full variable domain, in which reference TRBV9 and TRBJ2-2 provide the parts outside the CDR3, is DSGVTQTPKHLITATGQRVTLRCSPRSGDLSVYWYQQSLDQGLQFLIQYYNGEERAKGNILERFSAQQFPDLHSELNLSSLELGDSALYFCASSVTSGMSNTGELFFGEGSRLTVL.

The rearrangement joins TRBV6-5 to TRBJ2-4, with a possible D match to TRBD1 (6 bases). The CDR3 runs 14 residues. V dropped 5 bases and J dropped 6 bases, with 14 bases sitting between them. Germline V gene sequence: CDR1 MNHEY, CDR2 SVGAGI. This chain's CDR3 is CASSMHQGLNIQYF. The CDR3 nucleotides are TGTGCCAGCAGTATGCACCAGGGGTTAAACATTCAGTACTTC.

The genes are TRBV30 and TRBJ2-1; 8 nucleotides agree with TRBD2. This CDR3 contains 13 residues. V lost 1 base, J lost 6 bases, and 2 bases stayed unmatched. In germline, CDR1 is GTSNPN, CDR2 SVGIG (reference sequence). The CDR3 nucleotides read TGTGCCTGGAGTGCGGGGGGGCTCAATGAGCAGTTCTTC. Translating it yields CAWSAGGLNEQFF.

As DNA, the CDR3 is TGTGCCAGCACCCCCGGGACGGCGGGGGTTTACGAGCAGTACTTC. Its protein is CASTPGTAGVYEQYF. V is TRBV28 and J is TRBJ2-7; TRBD2 matches 7 bases. The ends lost 7 bases at V and 4 bases at J; junction bases unmatched: 13. This CDR3 comprises 15 residues. CDR1 is MDHEN and CDR2 is SYDVKM in the germline V gene.

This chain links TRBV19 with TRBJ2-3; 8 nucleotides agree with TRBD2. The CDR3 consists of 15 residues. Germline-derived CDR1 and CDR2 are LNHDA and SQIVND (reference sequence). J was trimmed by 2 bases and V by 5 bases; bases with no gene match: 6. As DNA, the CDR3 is TGTGCCAGTAGTTTAGCGGGAAGAATCACAGATACGCAGTATTTT. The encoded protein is CASSLAGRITDTQYF.

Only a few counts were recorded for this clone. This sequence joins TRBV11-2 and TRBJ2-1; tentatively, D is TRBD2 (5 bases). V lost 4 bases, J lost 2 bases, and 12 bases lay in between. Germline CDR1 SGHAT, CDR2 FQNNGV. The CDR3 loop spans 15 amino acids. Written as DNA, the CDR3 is TGTGCCAGCAGCTCGGACTTTCCACCCTACAATGAGCAGTTCTTC. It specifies CASSSDFPPYNEQFF.

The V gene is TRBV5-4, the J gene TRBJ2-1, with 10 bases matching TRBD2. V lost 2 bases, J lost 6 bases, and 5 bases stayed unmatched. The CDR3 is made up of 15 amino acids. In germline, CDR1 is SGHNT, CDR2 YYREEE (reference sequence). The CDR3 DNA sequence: TGTGCCAGCAGCTTCACTAGCGGGGCTGGCAATGAGCAGTTCTTC. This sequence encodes CASSFTSGAGNEQFF. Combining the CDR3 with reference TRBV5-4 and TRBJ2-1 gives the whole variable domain ETGVTQSPTHLIKTRGQQVTLRCSSQSGHNTVSWYQQALGQGPQFIFQYYREEENGRGNFPPRFSGLQFPNYSSELNVNALELDDSALYLCASSFTSGAGNEQFFGPGTRLTVL.

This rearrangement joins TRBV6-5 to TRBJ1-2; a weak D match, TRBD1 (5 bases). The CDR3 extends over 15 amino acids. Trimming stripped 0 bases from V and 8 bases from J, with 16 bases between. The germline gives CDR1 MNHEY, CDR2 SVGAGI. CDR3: CASSYSRDRGRGYTF. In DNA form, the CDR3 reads TGTGCCAGCAGTTACTCCCGCGATCGGGGGAGGGGCTACACCTTC.

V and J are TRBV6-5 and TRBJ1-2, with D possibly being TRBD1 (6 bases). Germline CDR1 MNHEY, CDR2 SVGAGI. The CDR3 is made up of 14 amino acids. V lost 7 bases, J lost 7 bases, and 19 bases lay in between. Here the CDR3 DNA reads TGTGCCAGCACTAACCCTGCGGACAGAGGTGGCTACACCTTC. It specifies CASTNPADRGGYTF.

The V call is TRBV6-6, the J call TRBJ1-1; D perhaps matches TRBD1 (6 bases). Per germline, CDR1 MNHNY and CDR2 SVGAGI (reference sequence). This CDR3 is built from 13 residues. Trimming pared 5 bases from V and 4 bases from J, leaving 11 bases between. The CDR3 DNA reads TGTGCCAGCAGTCGGGACACGGGCACTGAAGCTTTCTTT. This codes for CASSRDTGTEAFF.

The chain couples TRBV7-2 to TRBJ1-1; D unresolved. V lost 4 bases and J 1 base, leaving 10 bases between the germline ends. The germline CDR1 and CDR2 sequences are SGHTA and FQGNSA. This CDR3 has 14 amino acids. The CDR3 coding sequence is TGTGCCAGCAGCTCCCTTTTGAGGAACACTGAAGCTTTCTTT. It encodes CASSSLLRNTEAFF.

CDR3 protein: CASSIHRDRVLSANEKLFF. CDR3 sequence (DNA): TGTGCCAGCAGTATCCACCGGGACAGGGTTCTATCGGCTAATGAAAAACTGTTTTTT. V and J are TRBV27 and TRBJ1-4, with 9 positions matching TRBD1. This CDR3 has 19 residues. Germline trimming cut 5 bases from V and 3 bases from J; bases unmatched to any gene: 16. CDR1 and CDR2 from the germline V gene are MNHEY and SMNVEV (reference sequence).

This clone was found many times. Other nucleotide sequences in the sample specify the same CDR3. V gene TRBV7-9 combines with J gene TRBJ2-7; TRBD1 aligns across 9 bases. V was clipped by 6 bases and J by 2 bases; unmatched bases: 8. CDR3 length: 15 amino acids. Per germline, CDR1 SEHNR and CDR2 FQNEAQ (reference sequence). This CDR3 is CASSPGTGRTYEQYF. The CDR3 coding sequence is TGTGCCAGCAGTCCTGGGACAGGGAGGACCTACGAGCAGTACTTC.

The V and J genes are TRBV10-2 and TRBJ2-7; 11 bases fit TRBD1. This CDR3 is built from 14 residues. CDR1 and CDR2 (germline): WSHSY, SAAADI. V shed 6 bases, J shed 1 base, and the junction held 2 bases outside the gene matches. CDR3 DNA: TGCGCCAGCAGGGGGACAGGGGGGTCCTACGAGCAGTACTTC. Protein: CASRGTGGSYEQYF.

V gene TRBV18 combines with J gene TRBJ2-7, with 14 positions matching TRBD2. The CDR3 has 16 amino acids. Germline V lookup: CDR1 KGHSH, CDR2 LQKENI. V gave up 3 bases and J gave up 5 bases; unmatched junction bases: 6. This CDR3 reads CASSPEGTSGSNEQYF. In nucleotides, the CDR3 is TGTGCCAGCTCACCCGAAGGGACTAGCGGGAGCAACGAGCAGTACTTC.

This CDR3 reads CATEDRTNTGELFF. CDR3 sequence (DNA): TGTGCCACCGAGGACAGAACGAACACCGGGGAGCTGTTTTTT. V is TRBV24-1 and J is TRBJ2-2, with D possibly TRBD1 on 6 matching bases. Trimming removed 9 bases from V and 0 bases from J, with 10 bases in between. Germline CDR1 reads KGHDR; CDR2 reads SFDVKD. The CDR3 sequence is 14 residues long.

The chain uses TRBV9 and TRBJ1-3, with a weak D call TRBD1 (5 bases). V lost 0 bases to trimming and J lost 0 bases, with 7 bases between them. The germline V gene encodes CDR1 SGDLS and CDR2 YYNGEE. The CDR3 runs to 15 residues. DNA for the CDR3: TGTGCCAGCAGCGTAGGGGGCATCTCTGGAAACACCATATATTTT. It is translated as CASSVGGISGNTIYF. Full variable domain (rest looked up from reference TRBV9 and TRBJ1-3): DSGVTQTPKHLITATGQRVTLRCSPRSGDLSVYWYQQSLDQGLQFLIQYYNGEERAKGNILERFSAQQFPDLHSELNLSSLELGDSALYFCASSVGGISGNTIYFGEGSWLTVV.

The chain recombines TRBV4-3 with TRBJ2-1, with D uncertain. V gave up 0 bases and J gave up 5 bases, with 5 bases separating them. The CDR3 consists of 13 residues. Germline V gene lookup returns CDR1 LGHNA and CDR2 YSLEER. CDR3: CASSQDLDNEQFF. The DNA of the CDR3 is TGCGCCAGCAGCCAAGATCTAGACAATGAGCAGTTCTTC.

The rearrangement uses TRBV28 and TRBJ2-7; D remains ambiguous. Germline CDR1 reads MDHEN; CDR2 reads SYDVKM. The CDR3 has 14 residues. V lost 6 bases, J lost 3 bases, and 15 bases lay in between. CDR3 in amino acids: CASSPPGRNYEQYF. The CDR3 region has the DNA TGTGCCAGCAGCCCACCAGGTAGGAACTACGAGCAGTACTTC. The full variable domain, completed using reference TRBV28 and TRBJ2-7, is DVKVTQSSRYLVKRTGEKVFLECVQDMDHENMFWYRQDPGLGLRLIYFSYDVKMKEKGDIPEGYSVSREKKERFSLILESASTNQTSMYLCASSPPGRNYEQYFGPGTRLTVT.

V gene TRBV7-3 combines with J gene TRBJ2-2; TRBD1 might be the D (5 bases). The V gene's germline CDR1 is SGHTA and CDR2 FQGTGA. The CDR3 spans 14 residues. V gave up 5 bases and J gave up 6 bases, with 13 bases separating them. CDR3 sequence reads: CASSQGRVPGELFF. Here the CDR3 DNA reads TGTGCCAGCAGCCAGGGCAGGGTGCCCGGGGAGCTGTTTTTT.

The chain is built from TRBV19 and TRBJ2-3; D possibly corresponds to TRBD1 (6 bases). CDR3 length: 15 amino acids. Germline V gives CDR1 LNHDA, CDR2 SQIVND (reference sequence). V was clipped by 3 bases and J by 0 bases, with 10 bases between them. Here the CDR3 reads CASSIGTFSTDTQYF. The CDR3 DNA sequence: TGTGCCAGTAGTATTGGGACATTCAGCACAGATACGCAGTATTTT.

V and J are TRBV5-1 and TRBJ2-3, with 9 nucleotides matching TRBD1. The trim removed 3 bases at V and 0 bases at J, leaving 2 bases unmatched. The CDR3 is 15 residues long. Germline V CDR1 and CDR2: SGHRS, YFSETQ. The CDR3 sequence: CASSSGQGSTDTQYF. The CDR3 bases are TGCGCCAGCAGCTCGGGACAGGGTAGCACAGATACGCAGTATTTT.

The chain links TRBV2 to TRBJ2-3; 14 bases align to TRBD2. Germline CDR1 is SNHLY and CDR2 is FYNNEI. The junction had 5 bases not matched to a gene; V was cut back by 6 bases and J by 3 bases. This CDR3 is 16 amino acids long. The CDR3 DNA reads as TGTGCCAGCAGACCGGGACTAGCGGGAGTGACAGATACGCAGTATTTT. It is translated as CASRPGLAGVTDTQYF. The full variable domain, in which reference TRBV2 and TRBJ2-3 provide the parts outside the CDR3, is EPEVTQTPSHQVTQMGQEVILRCVPISNHLYFYWYRQILGQKVEFLVSFYNNEISEKSEIFDDQFSVERPDGSNFTLKIRSTKLEDSAMYFCASRPGLAGVTDTQYFGPGTRLTVL.

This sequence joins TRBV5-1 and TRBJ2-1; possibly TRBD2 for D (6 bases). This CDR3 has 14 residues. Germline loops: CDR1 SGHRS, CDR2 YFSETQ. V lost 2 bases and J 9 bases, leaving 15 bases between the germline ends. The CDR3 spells CASSFDRELVEQFF. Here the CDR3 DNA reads TGCGCCAGCAGCTTCGACCGGGAGTTGGTTGAGCAGTTCTTC.

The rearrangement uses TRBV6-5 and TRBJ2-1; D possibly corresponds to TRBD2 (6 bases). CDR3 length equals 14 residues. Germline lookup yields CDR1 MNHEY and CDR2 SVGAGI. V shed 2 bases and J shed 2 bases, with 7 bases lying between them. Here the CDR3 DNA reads TGTGCCAGCAGTTACAGGGAGGCCTACAATGAGCAGTTCTTC. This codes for CASSYREAYNEQFF.

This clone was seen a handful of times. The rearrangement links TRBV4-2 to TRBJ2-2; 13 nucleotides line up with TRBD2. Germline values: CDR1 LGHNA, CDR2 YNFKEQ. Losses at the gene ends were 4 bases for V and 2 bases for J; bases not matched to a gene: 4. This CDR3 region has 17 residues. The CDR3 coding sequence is TGTGCCAGCAGCCTCGGGACTAGCGGGATTAACACCGGGGAGCTGTTTTTT. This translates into CASSLGTSGINTGELFF.

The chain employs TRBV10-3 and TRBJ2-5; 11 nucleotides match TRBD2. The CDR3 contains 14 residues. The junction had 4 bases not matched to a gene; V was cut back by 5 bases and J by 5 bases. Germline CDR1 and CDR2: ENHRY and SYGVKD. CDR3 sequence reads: CAISFSGGGETQYF. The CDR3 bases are TGTGCCATCAGTTTTAGCGGGGGGGGTGAGACCCAGTACTTC.